The subject of this entry is one T cell receptor (beta chain). This entry belongs to a study of PD-L1 blockade in urothelial cancer. At the level of the study: Starting in the mid-2010s, patients were given atezolizumab (1,200 mg intravenously every 3 weeks).

Using immunoSEQ multiplex PCR, the repertoire was profiled, and TCRdb retains in-frame clones only, with some absent. The sample has about 41,000 clones; under 90% are singletons. Germline lookup yields CDR1 SGHRS and CDR2 YFSETQ. Trimming at V came to 4 bases and at J to 5 bases, leaving 6 bases not matched to a gene. This CDR3 is built from 14 residues. Pretreatment and on-treatment samples were taken, numbering 1 to 8 per patient. The clonotype was recovered from a man aged 55 to 70 with urothelial cancer. The chain employs TRBV5-1 and TRBJ2-5; 9 nucleotides line up with TRBD1. The input for sequencing was PBMCs, taken around atezolizumab (anti-PD-L1) treatment. The CDR3 region has the DNA TGCGCCAGCAGCGCCTGGACAGGGGTCGAGACCCAGTACTTC. Protein sequence: CASSAWTGVETQYF.